The 5 T cell receptor beta chains below come from one sample, sequenced in a study of identical twins. From the 5' RACE reads, TCRdb called clonotypes with MiXCR, one entry per CDR3 protein. Seen here are 500,000 to 550,000 distinct CDR3 sequences, 20% to 25% observed once, and the top ten hold approximately 0.52%. The same specimen was also included in a second study, on yellow fever vaccine responses in identical twins.

Material: CD4+ T cells sorted from blood. All receptors derive from a woman younger than 35 in good health.

This clonotype was detected only a few times. The chain uses TRBV20-1 and TRBJ2-1; the D is unclear. The ends were cut back, 7 bases at V and 3 bases at J, with 7 bases in the middle. Germline V gene lookup returns CDR1 DFQATT and CDR2 SNEGSKA (reference sequence). The CDR3 extends over 11 amino acids. Here the CDR3 DNA reads TGCAGTGTAAGTTACTACAATGAGCAGTTCTTC. Protein: CSVSYYNEQFF.

The genes are TRBV5-1 and TRBJ1-1, with D tentatively TRBD1 (6 bases). Trimming removed 4 bases at V and 1 base at J, with 11 bases between. The CDR3 totals 14 residues. Per germline, CDR1 SGHRS and CDR2 YFSETQ. The CDR3 loop is CASSARQENTEAFF. CDR3 nucleotide sequence: TGCGCCAGCAGCGCTCGACAGGAGAACACTGAAGCTTTCTTT. Combining the CDR3 with reference TRBV5-1 and TRBJ1-1 gives the whole variable domain KAGVTQTPRYLIKTRGQQVTLSCSPISGHRSVSWYQQTPGQGLQFLFEYFSETQRNKGNFPGRFSGRQFSNSRSEMNVSTLELGDSALYLCASSARQENTEAFFGQGTRLTVV.

The rearrangement joins TRBV29-1 to TRBJ2-5, with 12 bases that match TRBD2. The V gene end was trimmed by 4 bases and the J gene end by 4 bases; junction bases not matched to a gene: 4. Germline V CDR1 and CDR2: SQVTM, ANQGSEA. There are 14 residues in the CDR3. Here the CDR3 DNA reads TGCAGCGTTGGGCGGGGACTAGCGGGAGAGACCCAGTACTTC. Protein: CSVGRGLAGETQYF.

This sequence joins TRBV28 and TRBJ1-6, with no clear D. The V end was cut by 3 bases, the J end by 5 bases, with 11 bases between. CDR1 and CDR2 from the germline V gene are MDHEN and SYDVKM. The CDR3 consists of 15 residues. CDR3 protein: CASSFLLEHNSPLHF. The CDR3 region has the DNA TGTGCCAGCAGTTTCCTACTAGAACATAATTCACCCCTCCACTTT.

This clonotype occurred a few times. The chain uses TRBV2 and TRBJ2-1; tentatively, D is TRBD1 (5 bases). CDR1 and CDR2 (germline): SNHLY, FYNNEI. Trimming left V 1 base short and J 2 bases short, with 9 bases between. CDR3 size: 15 residues. The CDR3 region has the DNA TGTGCCAGCAGTGAAGAGGGGCTTCCCTACAATGAGCAGTTCTTC. This encodes CASSEEGLPYNEQFF.